The source of this T cell receptor (beta chain) is a study of cytomegalovirus exposure and HLA in healthy donors. The study's findings and limits: More clonal expansion characterized HLA-associated TCR beta chains than equally common others in a later analysis. In an earlier analysis, most TCR beta V segments were productive about 90% or about 30% of the time. Later work associated more than 15,000 TCR beta sequences with HLA alleles at 0.05 false discovery rate. Apparent HLA restriction characterized most CMV-associated TCR beta chains in a later analysis.

Comment on this clone: Its antigen is undetermined.

The CDR3 covers 14 residues. V lost 3 bases and J lost 0, with 8 bases in between. Looked up from germline, CDR1 is SNHLY and CDR2 is FYNNEI. Primers for the PCR totalled 60 Vbeta and 13 Jbeta. Profiled with immunoSEQ multiplex PCR; TCRdb holds only in-frame clones, not every one. The table has about 130,000 clones, about four fifths seen once. The sequence came from a man aged 40-49 years in good health and CMV-seronegative. The sequenced sample was PBMCs. The V gene is TRBV2, the J gene TRBJ2-5; D gene unclear. The CDR3 reads CASSDNRDQETQYF. DNA for the CDR3: TGTGCCAGCAGTGACAACCGGGACCAAGAGACCCAGTACTTC.